These 28 T cell receptor beta chains originate from one sample sequenced in a study of T cell changes during pregnancy in multiple sclerosis. Generated by immunoSEQ multiplex PCR, the TCRdb table keeps only in-frame clones and is missing some. This repertoire shows about 40,000 clones, 80% to 90% found once; its top ten account for roughly 0.53%. The material sequenced was CD4+ T cells from peripheral blood mononuclear cells, taken in the first trimester of pregnancy. All receptors derive from a female donor with multiple sclerosis, enrolled in a pregnancy study.

In DNA, the CDR3 is TGTGCCTGGGATGCTTCAGGGCCTGATACGCAGTATTTT. Translation: CAWDASGPDTQYF. The chain has TRBV30 and TRBJ2-3; a weak D match, TRBD1 (5 bases). CDR1 is GTSNPN, CDR2 SVGIG, per germline (reference sequence). With 5 bases removed from V and 6 bases from J, the gap between germline ends came to 15 bases. The CDR3 totals 13 residues.

The chain is built from TRBV4-1 and TRBJ2-5; TRBD2 aligns across 10 bases. V lost 1 base to trimming and J lost 0 bases; unmatched junction nucleotides: 8. This CDR3 is 18 amino acids long. Germline values: CDR1 MGHRA, CDR2 YSYEKL. CDR3 sequence reads: CASSQGTLAGAHQETQYF. The CDR3, as DNA: TGCGCCAGCAGCCAAGGTACGCTAGCGGGGGCCCACCAAGAGACCCAGTACTTC.

The rearrangement joins TRBV15 to TRBJ2-5; D possibly corresponds to TRBD1 (5 bases). V was shortened by 5 bases and J by 3 bases, with 10 bases between the two germline ends. Germline lookup yields CDR1 LNHNV and CDR2 YYDKDF (reference sequence). The CDR3 is 13 amino acids. The CDR3 reads CATSAGFKETQYF. The CDR3, as DNA: TGTGCCACCAGCGCAGGGTTTAAAGAGACCCAGTACTTC.

J is TRBJ2-5 and V is TRBV19, with TRBD2 as a possible D gene (5 bases). CDR3 size: 12 residues. Germline V lookup: CDR1 LNHDA, CDR2 SQIVND (reference sequence). V lost 4 bases, J lost 9 bases, and 12 bases lay in between. As DNA, the CDR3 is TGTGCCAGTAGTACTGCGGAGGCGGCCCAGTACTTC. Translation: CASSTAEAAQYF.

This chain's CDR3 is CASSTGTGSRETQYF. CDR3 bases: TGTGCCAGCAGCACCGGGACAGGGAGTAGAGAGACCCAGTACTTC. V is TRBV5-4 and J is TRBJ2-5; 9 bases match TRBD1. V was pared by 4 bases and J by 4 bases, with 8 bases of the junction left unmatched. The CDR3 has 15 residues. Germline CDR1 and CDR2: SGHNT and YYREEE (reference sequence).

CDR3 sequence reads: CASTGTSTDTQYF. The CDR3 DNA follows: TGTGCCAGCACCGGGACTAGCACAGATACGCAGTATTTT. The chain combines TRBV9 with TRBJ2-3, with a possible D match to TRBD2 (6 bases). CDR1 SGDLS and CDR2 YYNGEE come from the germline V gene. Between the trimmed V and J ends, which lost 6 bases and 0 bases, there was a span of 8 bases. The CDR3 length is 13 residues.

This clone was seen once. The chain is built from TRBV6-5 and TRBJ2-1, with D possibly TRBD2 on 5 matching bases. Germline assignment: CDR1 MNHEY and CDR2 SVGAGI. The V end was cut by 5 bases, the J end by 1 base, with 6 bases between. CDR3 length: 13 amino acids. The CDR3 sequence: CASSRTSYNEQFF. CDR3 nucleotide sequence: TGTGCCAGCAGTAGGACTTCCTACAATGAGCAGTTCTTC.

Written as DNA, the CDR3 is TGCGCCAGCAGCCAAGAAGGGAGGATGGGCTATGGCTACACCTTC. As protein: CASSQEGRMGYGYTF. The chain has TRBV4-3 and TRBJ1-2; D is unclear. V lost 0 bases to trimming and J lost 4 bases, with 12 bases between them. Germline V gives CDR1 LGHNA, CDR2 YSLEER. CDR3 length: 15 amino acids.

The count of this clone is one. V gene TRBV6-5 combines with J gene TRBJ2-5; possible D gene TRBD1, 6 bases. The CDR3 length is 15 residues. Trimming removed 0 bases from V and 4 bases from J, with 12 bases in between. CDR1 MNHEY and CDR2 SVGAGI come from the germline V gene. In DNA, the CDR3 is TGTGCCAGCAGTTACTCGGGAATCAGGGGAGAGACCCAGTACTTC. It is translated as CASSYSGIRGETQYF.

The chain uses TRBV28 and TRBJ1-2, with TRBD1 matching over 8 bases. The CDR3 is 14 amino acids. The junction had 7 bases not matched to a gene; V was cut back by 8 bases and J by 2 bases. Germline-derived CDR1 and CDR2 are MDHEN and SYDVKM. This chain's CDR3 is CASEGQGANYGYTF. DNA for the CDR3: TGTGCCAGCGAGGGGCAGGGGGCCAACTATGGCTACACCTTC.

Only a few counts were recorded for this clone. This chain links TRBV6-5 with TRBJ1-1, with unresolved D. The CDR3 runs to 15 residues. The V gene's germline CDR1 is MNHEY and CDR2 SVGAGI. V lost 0 bases to trimming and J lost 1 base, with 9 bases between them. The CDR3 sequence is CASSYSSLGNTEAFF. The CDR3 nucleotides are TGTGCCAGCAGTTACTCGAGTCTCGGGAACACTGAAGCTTTCTTT.

This chain joins TRBV6-5 and TRBJ2-3, with TRBD2 identical over 8 bases. The J segment lost 8 bases and the V segment lost 2 bases, leaving 12 bases of the junction unmatched. The CDR3 has 16 amino acids. Germline V CDR1 and CDR2: MNHEY, SVGAGI. The CDR3 DNA follows: TGTGCCAGCAGTTACGACCAAGGGCTAGCGGGTCCTACGCAGTATTTT. Its protein product is CASSYDQGLAGPTQYF.

Note on this clone: Other DNA sequences within the sample encode an identical CDR3. This CDR3 reads CASSLSGQETQYF. The CDR3 DNA is TGCGCCAGCAGCTTATCCGGCCAAGAGACCCAGTACTTC. V and J are TRBV5-1 and TRBJ2-5, with D unresolved. Deletions cut 2 bases from V and 1 base from J, with 6 bases between. CDR1 is SGHRS, CDR2 YFSETQ, per germline. The CDR3 loop spans 13 amino acids.

J is TRBJ1-6 and V is TRBV6-6, with 8 bases identical to TRBD1. Germline-derived CDR1 and CDR2 are MNHNY and SVGAGI (reference sequence). V was clipped by 7 bases and J by 4 bases; unmatched bases: 6. This CDR3 is built from 15 residues. DNA for the CDR3: TGTGCCAGCAAGTTGGACAGGGATTATAATTCACCCCTCCACTTT. Translating it yields CASKLDRDYNSPLHF.

The chain links TRBV18 to TRBJ1-4; 7 bases match TRBD1. This CDR3 is built from 15 residues. The ends lost 3 bases at V and 6 bases at J; junction bases unmatched: 7. CDR1 and CDR2 (germline): KGHSH, LQKENI. The chain's CDR3 is CASSPMRGPDEKLFF. The CDR3 nucleotides read TGTGCCAGCTCACCCATGAGGGGGCCGGATGAAAAACTGTTTTTT.

The chain employs TRBV18 and TRBJ2-3; D may be TRBD2 (5 bases). Trimming shortened V by 8 bases and J by 5 bases, and 17 bases separated the two germline ends. CDR1 is KGHSH and CDR2 is LQKENI in the germline V gene. The CDR3 is 14 residues long. The CDR3 sequence is CASHPRVEGDTQYF. CDR3 DNA: TGTGCCAGCCACCCTAGGGTTGAGGGAGATACGCAGTATTTT.

The chain has TRBV5-1 and TRBJ2-7; possible D gene TRBD1, 5 bases. CDR3 length: 14 residues. Trimming cost V 1 base and J 5 bases, with 13 bases left between them. The germline V gene has CDR1 SGHRS and CDR2 YFSETQ. CDR3 residues: CASSLQGSSDEQYF. The DNA for the CDR3 is TGCGCCAGCAGCTTGCAGGGATCTTCGGACGAGCAGTACTTC.

The chain uses TRBV7-9 and TRBJ1-1; tentatively, D is TRBD1 (5 bases). Germline lookup yields CDR1 SEHNR and CDR2 FQNEAQ (reference sequence). This CDR3 contains 13 residues. V was pared by 2 bases and J by 5 bases, with 9 bases between. CDR3 bases: TGTGCCAGCAGCTTACAGGGTGAGACTGAAGCTTTCTTT. Its protein is CASSLQGETEAFF.

The chain couples TRBV6-1 to TRBJ2-5, with 8 positions matching TRBD2. Per the germline V gene, CDR1 is MNHNS and CDR2 is SASEGT. Losses at the gene ends were 6 bases for V and 7 bases for J; bases not matched to a gene: 7. This CDR3 region has 13 residues. CDR3 sequence: CASRGAAGVTQYF. DNA for the CDR3: TGTGCCAGCAGGGGGGCAGCGGGAGTGACCCAGTACTTC.

This rearrangement joins TRBV18 to TRBJ1-6, with TRBD1 matching over 8 bases. V lost 5 bases and J lost 12; bases outside the gene matches: 15. There are 16 residues in the CDR3. The germline gives CDR1 KGHSH, CDR2 LQKENI. Here the CDR3 DNA reads TGTGCCAGCTCAAAGAACGCAGGGGGCGCGAGCTTACCCCTCCACTTT. Translating it yields CASSKNAGGASLPLHF.

This clone has a single count. This chain joins TRBV9 and TRBJ2-1; D is unclear. This CDR3 is 16 amino acids long. Trimming took 0 bases from V and 0 from J, leaving 10 bases between them. The germline CDR1 and CDR2 sequences are SGDLS and YYNGEE. DNA for the CDR3: TGTGCCAGCAGCGTAGGATACTCCCTCTCCTACAATGAGCAGTTCTTC. This translates into CASSVGYSLSYNEQFF.

The V call is TRBV9, the J call TRBJ2-3; maybe TRBD1 (7 bases). The CDR3 consists of 17 residues. Trimming cost V 2 bases and J 1 base, with 17 bases left between them. Germline lookup yields CDR1 SGDLS and CDR2 YYNGEE. The CDR3 DNA sequence: TGTGCCAGCAGCGTCGCCGCTAGCAGGGGGGGCACAGATACGCAGTATTTT. It encodes CASSVAASRGGTDTQYF. Combining the CDR3 with reference TRBV9 and TRBJ2-3 gives the whole variable domain DSGVTQTPKHLITATGQRVTLRCSPRSGDLSVYWYQQSLDQGLQFLIQYYNGEERAKGNILERFSAQQFPDLHSELNLSSLELGDSALYFCASSVAASRGGTDTQYFGPGTRLTVL.

The chain uses TRBV19 and TRBJ2-6; perhaps TRBD2 as D (6 bases). The length of the CDR3 is 14 residues. V was pared by 10 bases and J by 0 bases, with 10 bases between. Germline CDR1 is LNHDA and CDR2 is SQIVND (reference sequence). In DNA form, the CDR3 reads TGTGCCACCCGGGACTCCTCTGGGGCCAACGTCCTGACTTTC. Amino acids: CATRDSSGANVLTF.

V gene TRBV7-2 combines with J gene TRBJ1-2; D gene ambiguous. The CDR3 runs to 14 residues. With 1 base removed from V and 4 bases from J, the gap between germline ends came to 10 bases. Germline loops: CDR1 SGHTA, CDR2 FQGNSA. CDR3 protein: CASSLGGSAYGYTF. CDR3 DNA sequence: TGTGCCAGCAGCTTAGGAGGGAGCGCCTATGGCTACACCTTC.

This clone was seen only once. The chain employs TRBV19 and TRBJ2-1; D is unresolved. V dropped 5 bases and J dropped 0 bases, with 14 bases sitting between them. This CDR3 has 16 amino acids. CDR1 and CDR2 (germline): LNHDA, SQIVND (reference sequence). The CDR3 DNA reads as TGTGCCAGTAGTTCCACCCGTCTCAGCTCCTACAATGAGCAGTTCTTC. Its protein product is CASSSTRLSSYNEQFF.

The gene calls are TRBV27 and TRBJ1-3; D unresolved. The CDR3 totals 17 residues. The ends were cut back, 6 bases at V and 0 bases at J, with 18 bases in the middle. Germline V lookup: CDR1 MNHEY, CDR2 SMNVEV (reference sequence). The CDR3 protein is CASRPRASTSSGNTIYF. CDR3 DNA sequence: TGTGCCAGCAGACCGAGGGCCTCGACCAGCTCTGGAAACACCATATATTTT.

Only one count was recorded for this clone. This sequence joins TRBV4-2 and TRBJ2-3; TRBD2 agrees at 8 bases. The germline gives CDR1 LGHNA, CDR2 YNFKEQ. V shed 0 bases, J shed 3 bases, and the junction held 2 bases outside the gene matches. This CDR3 region has 15 residues. This CDR3 is CASSQETGGTDTQYF. The CDR3 bases are TGTGCCAGCAGCCAAGAAACGGGGGGGACAGATACGCAGTATTTT.

The rearrangement joins TRBV7-2 to TRBJ2-7, with D perhaps TRBD2 (5 bases). V was cut by 1 base and J by 5 bases, with 6 bases left in between. Per germline, CDR1 SGHTA and CDR2 FQGNSA. The CDR3 totals 12 residues. CDR3 region: CASSLGSDEQYF. The CDR3 region has the DNA TGTGCCAGCAGCTTAGGTAGCGACGAGCAGTACTTC.